This T cell receptor (beta chain) was recorded in a study of beta chain features in type 1 diabetes. The sequenced template was cDNA made from the entire isolated RNA. Sequencing of naive, central memory and regulatory T cell samples gave an average of about 3.9 million reads. Sequencing was performed with immunoSEQ multiplex PCR; in TCRdb, only in-frame clones are kept and a portion is missing. Of 150,000 to 190,000 clones in the sample, approximately 8.1% were seen once. This clone was observed a handful of times. CDR3 length: 13 residues. Trimming shortened V by 1 base and J by 6 bases, and 6 bases separated the two germline ends. Per the germline V gene, CDR1 is SGHTA and CDR2 is FQGTGA.

The origin of this receptor is a man aged 18 to 29 in good health. Sequencing was carried out using central memory CD4+ T cells from blood. This chain links TRBV7-3 with TRBJ2-2; D might be TRBD1 (5 bases). CDR3 protein: CASSLIGAGELFF. CDR3 nucleotides: TGTGCCAGCAGCTTAATAGGGGCCGGGGAGCTGTTTTTT.